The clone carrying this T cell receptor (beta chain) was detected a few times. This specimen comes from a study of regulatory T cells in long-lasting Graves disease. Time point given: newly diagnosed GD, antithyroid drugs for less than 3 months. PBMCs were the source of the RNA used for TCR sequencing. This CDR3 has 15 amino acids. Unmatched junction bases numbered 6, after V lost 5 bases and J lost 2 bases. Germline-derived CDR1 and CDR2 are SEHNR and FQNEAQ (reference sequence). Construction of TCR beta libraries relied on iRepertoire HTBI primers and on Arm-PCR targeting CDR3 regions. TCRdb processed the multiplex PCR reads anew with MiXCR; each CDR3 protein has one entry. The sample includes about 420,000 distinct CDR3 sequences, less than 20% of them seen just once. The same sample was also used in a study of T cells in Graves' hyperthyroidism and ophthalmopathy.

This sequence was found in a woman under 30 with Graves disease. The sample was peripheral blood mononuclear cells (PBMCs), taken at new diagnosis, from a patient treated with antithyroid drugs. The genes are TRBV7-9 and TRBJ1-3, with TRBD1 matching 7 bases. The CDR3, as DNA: TGTGCCAGCAGCCGAAAGACAGGGCCTGGAAACACCATATATTTT. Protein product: CASSRKTGPGNTIYF.